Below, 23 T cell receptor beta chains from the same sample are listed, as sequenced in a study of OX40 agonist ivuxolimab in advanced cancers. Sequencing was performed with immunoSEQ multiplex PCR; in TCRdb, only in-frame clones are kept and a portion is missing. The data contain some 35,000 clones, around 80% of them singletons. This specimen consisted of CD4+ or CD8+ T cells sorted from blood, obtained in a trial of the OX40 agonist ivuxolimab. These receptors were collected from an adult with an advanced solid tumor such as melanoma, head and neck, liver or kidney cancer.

The CDR3 protein is CAGGRESTGELFF. In nucleotides, the CDR3 is TGTGCTGGCGGGAGGGAGAGCACCGGGGAGCTGTTTTTT. The V and J genes are TRBV10-3 and TRBJ2-2; TRBD2 matches at 9 bases. This CDR3 comprises 13 residues. Germline CDR1 and CDR2: ENHRY and SYGVKD.

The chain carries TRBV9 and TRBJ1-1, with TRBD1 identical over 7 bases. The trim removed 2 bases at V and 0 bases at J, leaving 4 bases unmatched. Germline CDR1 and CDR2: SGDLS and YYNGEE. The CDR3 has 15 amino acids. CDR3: CASSVRGTVNTEAFF. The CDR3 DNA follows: TGTGCCAGCAGCGTTAGGGGGACAGTGAACACTGAAGCTTTCTTT.

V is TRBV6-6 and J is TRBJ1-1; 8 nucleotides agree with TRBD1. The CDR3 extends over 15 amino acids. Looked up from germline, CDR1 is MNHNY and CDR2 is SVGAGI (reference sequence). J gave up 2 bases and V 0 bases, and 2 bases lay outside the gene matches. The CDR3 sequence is CASSYSDRANTEAFF. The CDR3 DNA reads TGTGCCAGCAGTTACTCGGACAGGGCAAACACTGAAGCTTTCTTT.

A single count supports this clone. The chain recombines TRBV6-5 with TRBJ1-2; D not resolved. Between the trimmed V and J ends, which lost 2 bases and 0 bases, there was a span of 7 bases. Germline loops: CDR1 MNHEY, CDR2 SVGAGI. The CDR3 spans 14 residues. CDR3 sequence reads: CASSYRVPNYGYTF. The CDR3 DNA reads TGTGCCAGCAGTTACCGCGTTCCTAACTATGGCTACACCTTC.

The CDR3 protein is CASSNTDTQYF. The CDR3 DNA sequence: TGTGCCAGCAGCAACACAGATACGCAGTATTTT. This chain connects TRBV7-9 to TRBJ2-3; no clear D gene. Per the germline V gene, CDR1 is SEHNR and CDR2 is FQNEAQ (reference sequence). The CDR3 sequence is 11 residues long. Trimming took off 5 bases at V and 2 bases at J, with 2 bases between the two ends. Complete variable domain (other parts from reference TRBV7-9 and TRBJ2-3): DTGVSQNPRHKITKRGQNVTFRCDPISEHNRLYWYRQTLGQGPEFLTYFQNEAQLEKSRLLSDRFSAERPKGSFSTLEIQRTEQGDSAMYLCASSNTDTQYFGPGTRLTVL.

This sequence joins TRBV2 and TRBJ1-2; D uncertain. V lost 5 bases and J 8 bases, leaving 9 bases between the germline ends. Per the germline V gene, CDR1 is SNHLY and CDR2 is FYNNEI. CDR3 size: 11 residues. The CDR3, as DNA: TGTGCCAGCAGTCAGGATGACGGCTACACCTTC. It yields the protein CASSQDDGYTF.

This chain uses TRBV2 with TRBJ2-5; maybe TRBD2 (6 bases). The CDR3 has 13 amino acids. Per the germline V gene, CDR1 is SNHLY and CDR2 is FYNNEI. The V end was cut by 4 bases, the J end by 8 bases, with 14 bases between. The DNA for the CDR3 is TGTGCCAGCAGTGTGGTAGCGGTAGACACCCAGTACTTC. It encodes CASSVVAVDTQYF. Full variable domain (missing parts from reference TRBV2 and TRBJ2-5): EPEVTQTPSHQVTQMGQEVILRCVPISNHLYFYWYRQILGQKVEFLVSFYNNEISEKSEIFDDQFSVERPDGSNFTLKIRSTKLEDSAMYFCASSVVAVDTQYFGPGTRLLVL.

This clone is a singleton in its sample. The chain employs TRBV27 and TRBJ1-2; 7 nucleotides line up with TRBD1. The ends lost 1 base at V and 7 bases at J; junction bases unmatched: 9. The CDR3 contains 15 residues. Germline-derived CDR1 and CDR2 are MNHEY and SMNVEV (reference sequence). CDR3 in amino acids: CASSLLAGTVSGYTF. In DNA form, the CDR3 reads TGTGCCAGCAGTTTATTGGCCGGGACAGTCTCTGGCTACACCTTC.

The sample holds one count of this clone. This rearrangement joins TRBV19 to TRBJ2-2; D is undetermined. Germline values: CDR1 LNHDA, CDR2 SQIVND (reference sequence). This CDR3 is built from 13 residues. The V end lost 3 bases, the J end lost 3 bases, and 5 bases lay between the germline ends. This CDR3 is CASSILDTGELFF. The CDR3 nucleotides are TGTGCCAGTAGTATTCTCGACACCGGGGAGCTGTTTTTT.

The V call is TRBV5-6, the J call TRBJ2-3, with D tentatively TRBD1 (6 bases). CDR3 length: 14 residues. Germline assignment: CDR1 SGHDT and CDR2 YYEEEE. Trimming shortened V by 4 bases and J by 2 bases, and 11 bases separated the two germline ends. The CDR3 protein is CASSKGHYTDTQYF. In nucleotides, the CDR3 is TGTGCCAGCAGCAAGGGACACTACACAGATACGCAGTATTTT.

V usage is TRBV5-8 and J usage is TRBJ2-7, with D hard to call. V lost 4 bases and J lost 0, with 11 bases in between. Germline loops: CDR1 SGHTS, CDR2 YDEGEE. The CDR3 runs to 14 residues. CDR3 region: CASSLRLDSYEQYF. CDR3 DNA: TGTGCCAGCAGCCTACGACTGGACTCCTACGAGCAGTACTTC.

CDR3 region: CATSRYGQGNTEAFF. As DNA, the CDR3 is TGTGCCACCAGCAGATACGGACAGGGGAACACTGAAGCTTTCTTT. This chain joins TRBV15 and TRBJ1-1, with 8 positions matching TRBD1. The CDR3 runs to 15 residues. V was pared by 2 bases and J by 1 base, with 3 bases of the junction left unmatched. Germline CDR1 reads LNHNV; CDR2 reads YYDKDF (reference sequence).

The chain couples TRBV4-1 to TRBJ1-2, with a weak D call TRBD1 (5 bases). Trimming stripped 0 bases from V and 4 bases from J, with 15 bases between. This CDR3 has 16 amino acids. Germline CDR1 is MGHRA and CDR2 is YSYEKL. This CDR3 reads CASSQDRGDPPYGYTF. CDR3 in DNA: TGCGCCAGCAGCCAAGATCGAGGGGACCCCCCCTATGGCTACACCTTC.

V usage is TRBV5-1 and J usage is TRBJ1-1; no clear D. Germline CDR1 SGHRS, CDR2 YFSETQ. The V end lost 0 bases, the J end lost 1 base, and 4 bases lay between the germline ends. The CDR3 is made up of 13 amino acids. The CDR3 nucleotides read TGCGCCAGCAGCTTGGCCGGGAACACTGAAGCTTTCTTT. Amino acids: CASSLAGNTEAFF.

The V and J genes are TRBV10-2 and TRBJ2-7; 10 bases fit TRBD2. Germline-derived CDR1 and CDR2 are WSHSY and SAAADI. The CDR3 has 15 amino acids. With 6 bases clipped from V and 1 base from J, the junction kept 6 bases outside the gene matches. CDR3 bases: TGCGCCAGCAGAGATGAGCGGGAGGGGTCCTACGAGCAGTACTTC. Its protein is CASRDEREGSYEQYF.

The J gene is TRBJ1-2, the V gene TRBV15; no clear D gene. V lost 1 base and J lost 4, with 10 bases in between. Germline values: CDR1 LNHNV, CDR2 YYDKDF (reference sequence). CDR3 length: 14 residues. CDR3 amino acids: CATSRVAGIYGYTF. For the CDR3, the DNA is TGTGCCACCAGCAGAGTAGCGGGGATCTATGGCTACACCTTC.

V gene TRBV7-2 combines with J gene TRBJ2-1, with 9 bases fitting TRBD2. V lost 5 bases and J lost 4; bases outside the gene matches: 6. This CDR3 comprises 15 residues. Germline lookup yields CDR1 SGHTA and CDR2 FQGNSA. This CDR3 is CASSQTSGAYNEQFF. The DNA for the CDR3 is TGTGCCAGCAGCCAGACTAGCGGAGCATACAATGAGCAGTTCTTC.

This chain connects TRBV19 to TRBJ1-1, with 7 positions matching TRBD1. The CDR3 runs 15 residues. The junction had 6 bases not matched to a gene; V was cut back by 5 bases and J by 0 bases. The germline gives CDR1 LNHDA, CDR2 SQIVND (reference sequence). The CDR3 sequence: CASSAPGQMNTEAFF. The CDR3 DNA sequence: TGTGCCAGTAGTGCGCCGGGACAGATGAACACTGAAGCTTTCTTT.

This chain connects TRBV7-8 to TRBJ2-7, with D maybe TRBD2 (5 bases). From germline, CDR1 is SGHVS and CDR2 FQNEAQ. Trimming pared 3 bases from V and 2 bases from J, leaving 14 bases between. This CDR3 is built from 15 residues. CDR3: CASSLTSGGTYEQYF. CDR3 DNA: TGTGCCAGCAGCTTGACCAGCGGAGGAACCTACGAGCAGTACTTC.

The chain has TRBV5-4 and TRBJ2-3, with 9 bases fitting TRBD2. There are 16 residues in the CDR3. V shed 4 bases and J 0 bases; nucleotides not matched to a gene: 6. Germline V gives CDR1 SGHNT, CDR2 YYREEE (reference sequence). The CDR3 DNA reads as TGTGCCAGCAGCCTTCGACTAGCGGCTAGCACAGATACGCAGTATTTT. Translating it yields CASSLRLAASTDTQYF.

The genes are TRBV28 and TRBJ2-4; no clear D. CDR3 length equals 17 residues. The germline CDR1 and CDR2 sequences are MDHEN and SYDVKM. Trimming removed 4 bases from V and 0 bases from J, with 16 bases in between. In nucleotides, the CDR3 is TGTGCCAGCAGTTCTACCGGTACTGTCCTAGCCAAAAACATTCAGTACTTC. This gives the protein CASSSTGTVLAKNIQYF. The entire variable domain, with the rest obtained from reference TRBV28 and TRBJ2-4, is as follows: DVKVTQSSRYLVKRTGEKVFLECVQDMDHENMFWYRQDPGLGLRLIYFSYDVKMKEKGDIPEGYSVSREKKERFSLILESASTNQTSMYLCASSSTGTVLAKNIQYFGAGTRLSVL.

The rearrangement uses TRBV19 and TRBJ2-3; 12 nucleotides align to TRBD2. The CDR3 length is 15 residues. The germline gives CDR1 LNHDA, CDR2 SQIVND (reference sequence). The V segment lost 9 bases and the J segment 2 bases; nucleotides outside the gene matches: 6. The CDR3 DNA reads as TGTGCCAGCAAGACTAGCGGGAGCCACACAGATACGCAGTATTTT. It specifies CASKTSGSHTDTQYF.

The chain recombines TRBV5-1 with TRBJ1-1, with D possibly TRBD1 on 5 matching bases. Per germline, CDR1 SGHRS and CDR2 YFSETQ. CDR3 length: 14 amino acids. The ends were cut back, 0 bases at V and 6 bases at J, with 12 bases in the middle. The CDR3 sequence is CASSLGQTGAEAFF. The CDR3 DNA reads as TGCGCCAGCAGCTTGGGACAGACGGGAGCTGAAGCTTTCTTT. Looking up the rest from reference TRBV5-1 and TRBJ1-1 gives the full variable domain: KAGVTQTPRYLIKTRGQQVTLSCSPISGHRSVSWYQQTPGQGLQFLFEYFSETQRNKGNFPGRFSGRQFSNSRSEMNVSTLELGDSALYLCASSLGQTGAEAFFGQGTRLTVV.